The present entry profiles one T cell receptor beta chain with its context. This clone's antigen is unknown. There are no base qualities to consult, and no much larger clone falls within one base. Including the terminal cysteine and phenylalanine, the CDR3 comprises 14 residues. Of all the DNA, just the CDR3 is kept, 42 bases in frame from base 1. Taken from the germline V gene, the CDR1 and CDR2 loops are KGHDR and SFDVKD. The trim is 7 bases for V and 4 bases for J, with a gap of 12 bases between the germline ends. This sample was included in a study of vaccination and CD4 T cells after COVID-19 (dated by TCRdb to the early 2020s). Study-level background: The convalescent cohort included six males and four females, with two Hispanic individuals, seven Caucasians, two Asians and one multiracial person. In around nine COVID-19 convalescent patients and 4 infection-naive healthy vaccine recipients, the spike-specific CD4+ TCR repertoire before mRNA vaccination was compared with the repertoire after mRNA vaccination. Post-vaccine blood samples were collected a median of about 69 days after the second vaccine dose, ranging from about 14 to 241 days. Participants got two doses of the Pfizer-BioNTech BNT162b2 vaccine (n=8) or two doses of the Moderna mRNA-1273 vaccine (n=2). Post-COVID blood samples from convalescent patients were collected a median of about 110 days after diagnosis, with a range of roughly 30 to 170 days. Control cultures received a CEFX viral epitope pool as the positive control, an HIV-1 Nef peptide pool as the negative control, or no peptide. For stimulating the cultures, overlapping spike peptide pools were used, derived from SARS-CoV-2 as well as from the common cold coronaviruses HCoV-NL63, HCoV-OC43 and HCoV-229E. Memory CD4+ T cell crossreactivity between SARS-CoV-2 and common cold coronavirus spike proteins was assessed at the TCR clonotype level in an earlier paper using these donors. Results the study describes overall, beyond this receptor: The study included relatively few convalescent patients and did not analyze early timepoints after natural infection. In convalescent patients, a median 86.3% of post-vaccine SARS-CoV-2-reactive clones were detected only after vaccination, and vaccine-specific priming was suggested by this finding. Of the vaccine-specific clones found in convalescent patients, nearly all (304 of 307) were mono-reactive for SARS-CoV-2 spike instead of being cross-reactive with common cold coronaviruses. An increase in the median number of SARS-CoV-2-reactive clonotypes from more than 20 after infection to roughly 38 after vaccination was observed, but the change was not found to be significant.

Libraries were constructed by PCR. At the Johns Hopkins FTIC core, DNA from the cultured CD4+ T cells underwent TCR sequencing with the Oncomine TCR Beta short-read assay. Genomic DNA was extracted from the cultured CD4+ T cells with the QIAamp micro DNA kit. Oncomine TCR Beta libraries from cultured CD4+ T cells were pooled with unique dual indexes and sequenced on an Illumina iSeq 100. Processing in the source paper ran as follows. Non-productive sequences were removed, and CDR3s that did not start with C, did not end with F or W, or were shorter than 7 amino acids were discarded. The MANAFEST web application identified antigen-specific clonotypes by comparing peptide-stimulated wells against reference wells and other culture wells. To be called positive, a clone needed an FDR below 0.05, an odds ratio above 5, and a productive frequency above 0.1% in at least two of three replicate wells. Clonotypes that were significantly expanded in both SARS-CoV-2 spike wells and at least one common cold coronavirus spike condition were defined as cross-reactive. Levenshtein distances (stringdist) and unrooted phylogenetic trees (ape) in R version 3.6.1 were used to assess CDR3 homology. TCRdb reprocessed the public reads (quality trimming at Q25 with fastp, clone calling with MiXCR) and kept in-frame beta chains. Rows with a matching CDR3 protein are joined into one entry that keeps the most common DNA and genes. These V and J calls derive from TCRdb rather than the authors' analysis. Recorded for this sample are more than 6,500 distinct CDR3 sequences; 50% to 55% of them occurred a single time. About a third of the sample is in the top ten clones.

The sample's treatment or condition, from its label and the paper: roughly ten-day PBMC culture with coronavirus spike peptide pools or control peptides (ViraFEST assay). CD4+ T cells from unexposed donors were collected before the COVID-19 pandemic (2011-2018). The ViraFEST assay, used in the study, expanded antigen-specific T cells with peptide pools and then identified the expanded clonotypes through TCR sequencing. Each well held 2.2 million or so PBMCs cultured in IMDM containing approximately 5.3% human AB serum and roughly 9.7 IU/ml IL-2, with 8 to 10 ug/ml peptide pools added. Half of the culture medium was replaced with fresh IL-2-containing medium on days 3 and 7. After approximately 11 days of culture, CD4+ T cells were isolated by negative selection with the EasySep CD4+ T cell isolation kit. As far as cell numbers permitted, CD4+ T cells from unexposed donors were tested for reactivity against SARS-CoV-2 S and N as well as four spike pools from common cold coronaviruses. PBMCs were separated from whole blood using Ficoll-Paque Plus gradient centrifugation and then either used fresh or cryopreserved at -140C. In general, triplicate wells were set up for every culture condition. The leukapheresis product for the unexposed donors was obtained through commercial purchase.

The sequencing input was CD4+ T cells from blood, cultured in vitro. The TCR sequence derives from a human donor in good health. The V and J genes are TRBV24-1 and TRBJ2-2; tentative D gene TRBD1, with 5 bases matching. The DNA sequence is given as TGTGCCACCAGAGAGACAGCCCCCACCGGGGAGCTGTTTTTT. Translated, this is CATRETAPTGELFF.